This TCR beta chain originates from a study of T cells in Graves' hyperthyroidism and ophthalmopathy. PBMCs were collected from a roughly 9.7 ml volume of fresh peripheral blood. Trimming removed 0 bases at V and 5 bases at J, with 17 bases between. The CDR3 sequence is 16 residues long. Germline assignment: CDR1 SGDLS and CDR2 YYNGEE. Using RNA transcripts as the source, TCR beta CDR3 regions were amplified. An initial round of RT-PCR targeting the TCR CDR3 relied on the HTBI primer set. TCRdb processed the multiplex PCR reads anew with MiXCR; each CDR3 protein has one entry. The sample yields about 840,000 distinct CDR3 sequences, roughly 40% seen once.

The TCR comes from a man between 18 and 29 years old with Graves' hyperthyroidism. The V gene is TRBV9, the J gene TRBJ1-1; tentatively, D is TRBD1 (5 bases). Sequencing used blood. The CDR3 reads CASSVGVGGDLTEAFF. As DNA, the CDR3 is TGTGCCAGCAGCGTAGGGGTGGGGGGGGATTTGACTGAAGCTTTCTTT.